Listed here is a single T cell receptor beta chain. MiXCR, applied by TCRdb to the RT-PCR reads, yields one record per CDR3 protein. This table has about 680,000 distinct CDR3 sequences, around 14% appearing once. The sequenced sample consisted of memory CD4+ T cells from blood. This clonotype was obtained from a female donor in good health, serving as a healthy control.

CDR3 amino acids: CARESQPQHF. DNA of the CDR3: TGTGCCAGGGAGAGTCAGCCCCAGCATTTT. The V and J genes are TRBV27 and TRBJ1-5; D is ambiguous. Germline CDR1 and CDR2: MNHEY and SMNVEV (reference sequence). Trimming cost V 9 bases and J 6 bases, with 6 bases left between them. This CDR3 is 10 amino acids long.